This T cell receptor beta chain was sequenced in a study of spatial heterogeneity in lung cancer. Study information: Within raw reads, each unique TCR and UMI combination appeared on average more than ten times.

Noted time point: sample taken at primary tumor resection. There were some 70 donors, all of them untreated patients with early-stage non-small cell lung cancer. Whole RNA came from tumor, nontumor lung or frozen PBMC and was sequenced without being sorted. Germline values: CDR1 SGHRS, CDR2 YFSETQ. Germline trimming cut 5 bases from V and 2 bases from J; bases unmatched to any gene: 8. This CDR3 region has 15 residues. This clonotype was counted ten times or more. The antigen remains unidentified. The study, taken as a whole, reports: The number of expanded tumor alpha and beta chains correlated with mutation number.

Individually, TCR cDNA molecules were each labelled with a unique molecular identifier. TCRdb fed the 5' RACE reads into MiXCR, producing one record per CDR3 protein. The repertoire holds 15,000 to 20,000 distinct CDR3 sequences, with 5.5% to 6.5% as singletons. This receptor was taken from a female donor with early-stage non-small cell lung cancer. The V gene is TRBV5-1, the J gene TRBJ2-3, with 7 bases fitting TRBD1. The specimen comprised lung tumor tissue, sampled at surgery. The CDR3 sequence is CASSTGTDDTDTQYF. CDR3 nucleotide sequence: TGCGCCAGCAGTACCGGGACAGACGACACAGATACGCAGTATTTT.